Detailed here is one TCR beta chain. In this sample, this clonotype turned up a few times. Its antigen is unknown. Base qualities are not recorded, but no much larger clone differs from it by a single base. The data derive from a study of T cell repertoires in cytomegalovirus infection (dated 2019 in TCRdb). Context from the whole study: Donor HLA type was relevant to the analysis, as public TCR beta signatures indicated carriage of CMV infection together with the matching HLA type.

Sequencing relied on an Illumina HiSeq 1500. Clones were called with MiXCR by TCRdb after fastp trimmed the public reads at Q25, and only in-frame beta chains were retained. For every CDR3 protein sequence, its rows merge into one entry that carries the most common genes and DNA. In this sample the table shows about 310,000 distinct CDR3 sequences, roughly a sixth of which occur a single time. The ten largest clonotypes hold 12% of the sample. What the study reported, not specific to this receptor: The ex vivo response was dominated by HLA-C-restricted CMV-specific TCR beta clonotypes, which also provided the single most frequent clonotype in two of eight donors. In both this cohort and an independent 352-donor cohort, the cumulative frequency of public TCR beta family members distinguished carriers of CMV infection plus the relevant HLA type.

CDR1 SQVTM and CDR2 ANQGSEA are derived from the germline V gene. V gives up 6 bases and J gives up 4 bases, and the segment between their germline ends measures 12 bases. The CDR3 sequence holds 12 residues, the cysteine and phenylalanine included. The only DNA kept is the CDR3, 36 bases in frame from the first base. Sample: PBMCs. The rearrangement joined TRBV29-1 to TRBJ1-2, with no confidently assigned D gene. The source of this sequence is a human donor in good health (CMV status not recorded). Some clones in this sample may be carry-over from other donors' samples. The bases read TGCAGCGTAGGCACCTCAGGCTATGGCTACACCTTC. Translated, it gives CSVGTSGYGYTF.